This passage covers 32 T cell receptor beta chains from one sample sequenced in a study of T cell changes during pregnancy in multiple sclerosis. Profiling relied on immunoSEQ multiplex PCR, and the TCRdb table lists in-frame clones only, not all of them. The repertoire holds about 60,000 clones, with around 92% as singletons. Here the sequenced sample was peripheral blood, taken in the first trimester of pregnancy. The receptor set was obtained from a female donor with multiple sclerosis, enrolled in a pregnancy study.

The rearrangement uses TRBV6-5 and TRBJ1-6; 8 bases align to TRBD1. CDR1 is MNHEY and CDR2 is SVGAGI in the germline V gene. V shed 2 bases, J shed 9 bases, and the junction held 6 bases outside the gene matches. CDR3 length equals 15 residues. CDR3 protein: CASSYVTGVGSPLHF. In DNA form, the CDR3 reads TGTGCCAGCAGTTACGTGACAGGGGTGGGTTCACCCCTCCACTTT.

The table lists this clone with a count of one. The J gene is TRBJ2-7, the V gene TRBV11-1; 7 bases fit TRBD1. CDR3 length: 13 residues. V gave up 4 bases and J gave up 4 bases; unmatched junction bases: 4. From germline, CDR1 is SGHAT and CDR2 FQDESV (reference sequence). The CDR3: CASSWDSYYEQYF. CDR3 bases: TGTGCCAGCAGCTGGGACAGCTATTACGAGCAGTACTTC.

The rearrangement joins TRBV9 to TRBJ1-1; D may be TRBD1 (6 bases). The germline V and J ends were trimmed by 5 bases and 2 bases, with 22 bases remaining between them. Per germline, CDR1 SGDLS and CDR2 YYNGEE. The CDR3 has 17 amino acids. The CDR3 region is CASSGIDRKGGNTEAFF. In nucleotides, the CDR3 is TGTGCCAGCAGTGGTATAGACAGGAAAGGGGGAAACACTGAAGCTTTCTTT.

The rearrangement uses TRBV6-1 and TRBJ2-5, with 13 bases lining up with TRBD2. Germline CDR1 and CDR2: MNHNS and SASEGT. The junction had 19 bases not matched to a gene; V was cut back by 0 bases and J by 0 bases. The CDR3 extends over 23 amino acids. CDR3 sequence: CASSEAGTSGGVVRNAYQETQYF. As DNA, the CDR3 is TGTGCCAGCAGTGAAGCGGGAACTAGCGGGGGGGTGGTTCGCAATGCCTACCAAGAGACCCAGTACTTC.

This rearrangement joins TRBV30 to TRBJ1-4; 7 bases are shared with TRBD1. Germline assignment: CDR1 GTSNPN and CDR2 SVGIG (reference sequence). J gave up 3 bases and V 2 bases, and 12 bases lay outside the gene matches. There are 17 residues in the CDR3. In DNA, the CDR3 is TGTGCCTGGAGTCCAGGGACAGTGAGTCCCCCTAATGAAAAACTGTTTTTT. It specifies CAWSPGTVSPPNEKLFF.

This chain joins TRBV9 and TRBJ2-3; the D is unclear. V lost 0 bases and J 2 bases, leaving 16 bases between the germline ends. This CDR3 is 17 amino acids long. From germline, CDR1 is SGDLS and CDR2 YYNGEE. In nucleotides, the CDR3 is TGTGCCAGCAGCGTAGAGCCCGCAGGTCTGTCCACAGATACGCAGTATTTT. This codes for CASSVEPAGLSTDTQYF.

The rearrangement joins TRBV6-1 to TRBJ1-2; 7 bases align to TRBD1. CDR1 is MNHNS, CDR2 SASEGT, per germline. The length of the CDR3 is 15 residues. With 1 base clipped from V and 7 bases from J, the junction kept 9 bases outside the gene matches. CDR3 loop: CASSEGQGIVSGYTF. DNA of the CDR3: TGTGCCAGCAGTGAAGGACAGGGAATAGTGAGTGGCTACACCTTC.

As regards this clone: The limits of the CDR3 on the DNA are not certain, so only TCRdb's listed CDR3 is given. The V and J genes are TRBV7-3 and TRBJ2-1; the table's D call of TRBD2 was not tested on the DNA. Germline lookup yields CDR1 SGHTA and CDR2 FQGTGA. The length of the CDR3 is 16 amino acids, counting both ends. This CDR3 is CASSFAPAGRYNEQFF.

The chain uses TRBV5-4 and TRBJ2-7; TRBD1 matches 10 bases. Trimming at V came to 5 bases and at J to 4 bases, leaving 6 bases not matched to a gene. Germline V gives CDR1 SGHNT, CDR2 YYREEE (reference sequence). CDR3 length: 14 residues. The CDR3 DNA reads TGTGCCAGCAGGGAGGACAGGGGGTATTACGAGCAGTACTTC. Its protein product is CASREDRGYYEQYF.

The genes are TRBV19 and TRBJ1-5, with 8 bases identical to TRBD1. The CDR3 extends over 17 amino acids. CDR1 and CDR2 from the germline V gene are LNHDA and SQIVND (reference sequence). The ends lost 4 bases at V and 4 bases at J; junction bases unmatched: 12. In DNA, the CDR3 is TGTGCCAGTAGTACCTACCTGACAGGGGCGAGTAATCAGCCCCAGCATTTT. Translation gives CASSTYLTGASNQPQHF.

V gene TRBV19 combines with J gene TRBJ1-5; D may be TRBD1 (6 bases). CDR3 length: 14 amino acids. Between the trimmed V and J ends, which lost 5 bases and 2 bases, there was a span of 10 bases. CDR1 and CDR2 from the germline V gene are LNHDA and SQIVND (reference sequence). The CDR3 loop reads CASSQQGGNQPQHF. The CDR3 region has the DNA TGTGCCAGTAGTCAACAGGGAGGCAATCAGCCCCAGCATTTT.

The chain carries TRBV9 and TRBJ1-6; D might be TRBD1 (5 bases). The CDR3 runs 15 residues. V was pared by 0 bases and J by 9 bases, with 13 bases between. The germline CDR1 and CDR2 sequences are SGDLS and YYNGEE. The CDR3 region is CASSVGGQGLSPLHF. Here the CDR3 DNA reads TGTGCCAGCAGCGTAGGCGGGCAGGGACTTTCACCCCTCCACTTT.

The rearrangement uses TRBV7-2 and TRBJ1-3, with 9 bases aligning to TRBD1. The CDR3 contains 17 residues. The trim removed 5 bases at V and 0 bases at J, leaving 8 bases unmatched. Germline V gives CDR1 SGHTA, CDR2 FQGNSA. The CDR3 bases are TGTGCCAGCAGCCCCGGGACAGGGATGGGCTCTGGAAACACCATATATTTT. It encodes CASSPGTGMGSGNTIYF.

A note on this clone: At one boundary the junction diverges from the germline segment, which might be a read error. The chain carries TRBV5-6 and TRBJ1-5; 8 nucleotides match TRBD1. The CDR3 is 14 amino acids. From germline, CDR1 is SGHDT and CDR2 YYEEEE. The CDR3 nucleotides are TGTGCCAGCAGATTGGGACAGGGCAATCAGCCCCAGCATTTT. Protein product: CASRLGQGNQPQHF.

The chain recombines TRBV11-1 with TRBJ2-3; possibly TRBD1 for D (5 bases). The CDR3 length is 15 residues. V dropped 5 bases and J dropped 2 bases, with 14 bases sitting between them. Germline V gene sequence: CDR1 SGHAT, CDR2 FQDESV (reference sequence). The CDR3 region has the DNA TGTGCCAGCAGCCTAGGTGGGGCCGACACAGATACGCAGTATTTT. Translating it yields CASSLGGADTDTQYF.

The genes are TRBV6-5 and TRBJ1-1, with D unclear. The V gene's germline CDR1 is MNHEY and CDR2 SVGAGI. V gave up 0 bases and J gave up 5 bases, with 13 bases separating them. The CDR3 totals 15 residues. CDR3 nucleotides: TGTGCCAGCAGTTACTCTCGCGGCGTCGCGACTGAAGCTTTCTTT. This translates into CASSYSRGVATEAFF.

This clone was observed a few times. The chain employs TRBV19 and TRBJ1-5; a possible D gene is TRBD1 (6 bases). The V gene lost 3 bases and the J gene lost 5 bases, with 20 bases spanning the gap. The germline CDR1 and CDR2 sequences are LNHDA and SQIVND (reference sequence). The CDR3 is made up of 17 amino acids. CDR3 protein: CASSILPGTYSDQPQHF. The CDR3 region has the DNA TGTGCCAGTAGTATCCTCCCCGGGACATATTCGGATCAGCCCCAGCATTTT.

The chain joins TRBV7-2 to TRBJ1-6; 7 bases are shared with TRBD1. The junction had 6 bases not matched to a gene; V was cut back by 6 bases and J by 7 bases. Germline V gene data show CDR1 as SGHTA and CDR2 as FQGNSA. The CDR3 length is 14 residues. The CDR3 here is CASRTGVRNSPLHF. In DNA form, the CDR3 reads TGTGCCAGCAGAACAGGGGTTCGGAATTCACCCCTCCACTTT.

This rearrangement joins TRBV7-2 to TRBJ1-2; D is perhaps TRBD1 (5 bases). The CDR3 spans 16 residues. V lost 11 bases, J lost 6 bases, and 28 bases lay in between. Germline loops: CDR1 SGHTA, CDR2 FQGNSA. DNA for the CDR3: TGTGCCCAACTTCGGGGGGAGGGGACCCAGTCGGATGGCTACACCTTC. Translation: CAQLRGEGTQSDGYTF.

This chain joins TRBV9 and TRBJ2-7; D perhaps matches TRBD1 (5 bases). There are 15 residues in the CDR3. Trimming cost V 0 bases and J 3 bases, with 13 bases left between them. Germline V gives CDR1 SGDLS, CDR2 YYNGEE. Here the CDR3 DNA reads TGTGCCAGCAGCGTAGGACTCGGACAAGGCTACGAGCAGTACTTC. The encoded protein is CASSVGLGQGYEQYF.

This clone was recorded once. The chain carries TRBV19 and TRBJ2-3; a possible D gene is TRBD1 (6 bases). V lost 8 bases to trimming and J lost 1 base, with 16 bases between them. Per germline, CDR1 LNHDA and CDR2 SQIVND (reference sequence). CDR3 length: 15 amino acids. The CDR3 region is CASRVVGAGTDTQYF. The CDR3 DNA is TGTGCCAGTCGGGTTGTGGGGGCGGGCACAGATACGCAGTATTTT.

The J gene is TRBJ2-1, the V gene TRBV11-2; the D gene is possibly TRBD1 (6 bases). Trimming took off 3 bases at V and 0 bases at J, with 9 bases between the two ends. Germline V lookup: CDR1 SGHAT, CDR2 FQNNGV. The CDR3 loop spans 15 amino acids. In nucleotides, the CDR3 is TGTGCCAGCAGCTTCCAGGGGAGCTCCTACAATGAGCAGTTCTTC. Its translation: CASSFQGSSYNEQFF.

This sequence joins TRBV18 and TRBJ1-2; possible D gene TRBD1, 5 bases. The germline gives CDR1 KGHSH, CDR2 LQKENI. With 6 bases removed from V and 9 bases from J, the gap between germline ends came to 17 bases. CDR3 length: 13 amino acids. Here the CDR3 reads CASSPGTESSYTF. The DNA of the CDR3 is TGTGCCAGCTCCCCCGGGACTGAGTCGAGCTACACCTTC.

The chain carries TRBV29-1 and TRBJ1-1, with D maybe TRBD1 (6 bases). The V end lost 7 bases, the J end lost 1 base, and 16 bases lay between the germline ends. The CDR3 has 14 residues. The germline V gene has CDR1 SQVTM and CDR2 ANQGSEA. CDR3 nucleotides: TGCAGCGCATCCCCCGGCAGGGGGAACACTGAAGCTTTCTTT. The encoded protein is CSASPGRGNTEAFF.

The J gene is TRBJ1-2, the V gene TRBV19, with D possibly being TRBD1 (5 bases). Looked up from germline, CDR1 is LNHDA and CDR2 is SQIVND (reference sequence). V lost 6 bases and J 8 bases, leaving 16 bases between the germline ends. CDR3 length: 13 residues. CDR3 nucleotide sequence: TGTGCCAGTAGCCCAACAGGTCTTTGGGGCTACACCTTC. It is translated as CASSPTGLWGYTF.

A single count supports this clone. The genes are TRBV25-1 and TRBJ2-6; 11 positions agree with TRBD1. V was clipped by 3 bases and J by 0 bases; unmatched bases: 4. The V gene's germline CDR1 is MGHDK and CDR2 SYGVNS. The CDR3 spans 18 residues. The CDR3 loop is CASSDGTGGGSGANVLTF. The CDR3 coding sequence is TGTGCCAGCAGTGACGGGACAGGGGGAGGCTCTGGGGCCAACGTCCTGACTTTC.

This clone was seen just once. The rearrangement uses TRBV7-2 and TRBJ1-5; 7 positions agree with TRBD1. Germline assignment: CDR1 SGHTA and CDR2 FQGNSA. The CDR3 loop spans 13 amino acids. V lost 5 bases, J lost 5 bases, and 3 bases stayed unmatched. The CDR3 region is CASSPQGYQPQHF. As DNA, the CDR3 is TGTGCCAGCAGCCCACAGGGGTATCAGCCCCAGCATTTT.

As DNA, the CDR3 is TGTGCCAGCAGCACATGGAGACAGGTGGGAACTGAAGCTTTCTTT. It yields the protein CASSTWRQVGTEAFF. The chain carries TRBV7-8 and TRBJ1-1; a possible D gene is TRBD1 (6 bases). The germline V gene encodes CDR1 SGHVS and CDR2 FQNEAQ. Trimming took off 5 bases at V and 5 bases at J, with 18 bases between the two ends. The CDR3 length is 15 residues.

This chain uses TRBV7-2 with TRBJ2-2, with D tentatively TRBD1 (6 bases). CDR1 is SGHTA, CDR2 FQGNSA, per germline. Trimming cost V 5 bases and J 1 base, with 14 bases left between them. The CDR3 extends over 16 amino acids. DNA of the CDR3: TGTGCCAGCAGCAAGTGGGGCAGGGGGAACACCGGGGAGCTGTTTTTT. Amino acid sequence: CASSKWGRGNTGELFF.

The J gene is TRBJ2-1, the V gene TRBV18; possible D gene TRBD1, 5 bases. This CDR3 spans 14 amino acids. The germline V and J ends were trimmed by 1 base and 8 bases, with 12 bases remaining between them. Germline CDR1 reads KGHSH; CDR2 reads LQKENI. The CDR3 bases are TGTGCCAGCTCACCACGCAGGGAAGGGGATGAGCAGTTCTTC. Translation: CASSPRREGDEQFF.

J is TRBJ2-5 and V is TRBV4-2; the match to TRBD2 covers 11 bases. The V gene's germline CDR1 is LGHNA and CDR2 YNFKEQ. V was clipped by 1 base and J by 0 bases; unmatched bases: 1. The CDR3 spans 16 residues. Here the CDR3 reads CASSQGLAGYQETQYF. In DNA, the CDR3 is TGTGCCAGCAGCCAAGGACTAGCGGGATACCAAGAGACCCAGTACTTC.

The V gene is TRBV5-4, the J gene TRBJ2-5; D gene uncertain. Judging by the DNA end, TRBJ2-7 fits better; the J call may be wrong. CDR3 size: 14 residues. Germline values: CDR1 SGHNT, CDR2 YYREEE (reference sequence). In nucleotides, the CDR3 is TGTGCCAGCACCCTGCGAGGCCGATACTACGAGCAGTACTTC. It yields the protein CASTLRGRYYEQYF.